The 6 T cell receptor beta chains below were found in one sample sequenced in a study of OX40 agonist ivuxolimab in advanced cancers. Profiled with immunoSEQ multiplex PCR; TCRdb holds only in-frame clones, not every one. The profile covers around 64,000 clones, with around four fifths appearing a single time and about 2.5% taken by the ten largest. Sequences were derived from CD4+ or CD8+ T cells sorted from blood, sampled in a trial of the OX40 agonist ivuxolimab. The origin of the receptors is an adult with an advanced solid tumor such as melanoma, head and neck, liver or kidney cancer.

The chain uses TRBV9 and TRBJ2-2; D uncertain. CDR1 and CDR2 from the germline V gene are SGDLS and YYNGEE. Between the trimmed V and J ends, which lost 3 bases and 4 bases, there was a span of 10 bases. The length of the CDR3 is 14 residues. This chain's CDR3 is CASSARKATGELFF. CDR3 sequence (DNA): TGTGCCAGCAGCGCCCGAAAAGCCACCGGGGAGCTGTTTTTT.

The chain recombines TRBV6-5 with TRBJ2-7; 7 nucleotides match TRBD1. CDR1 and CDR2 (germline): MNHEY, SVGAGI. The V segment lost 6 bases and the J segment 0 bases; nucleotides outside the gene matches: 5. CDR3 length: 14 residues. Here the CDR3 reads CASSLGQSSYEQYF. CDR3 DNA: TGTGCCAGCAGCCTGGGACAGAGCTCCTACGAGCAGTACTTC.

The gene calls are TRBV6-1 and TRBJ1-2; TRBD1 aligns across 7 bases. V gave up 3 bases and J gave up 1 base; unmatched junction bases: 5. The CDR3 has 15 residues. Germline loops: CDR1 MNHNS, CDR2 SASEGT. The CDR3 here is CASSESQGVNYGYTF. In nucleotides, the CDR3 is TGTGCCAGCAGTGAGAGTCAGGGGGTTAACTATGGCTACACCTTC.

This clone appeared once. The gene calls are TRBV11-1 and TRBJ2-5, with 9 bases aligning to TRBD1. Trimming cost V 5 bases and J 2 bases; bases outside gene matches: 9. CDR1 is SGHAT and CDR2 is FQDESV in the germline V gene (reference sequence). This CDR3 is built from 16 residues. The CDR3 region is CASSNRDREPQETQYF. The CDR3 DNA follows: TGTGCCAGCAGCAATAGGGACAGGGAACCACAAGAGACCCAGTACTTC.

This clone occurred a few times. Written as DNA, the CDR3 is TGTGCCAGCAGCAAACAGGGTAACACTGAAGCTTTCTTT. Its translation is CASSKQGNTEAFF. V gene TRBV21-1 combines with J gene TRBJ1-1; the D call in the table, TRBD1, was not verified against the DNA. TRBV21-1 is deemed a pseudogene. The length of the CDR3 is 13 residues.

The chain joins TRBV19 to TRBJ2-5; TRBD1 matches 9 bases. The CDR3 covers 17 residues. V was pared by 5 bases and J by 5 bases, with 15 bases of the junction left unmatched. Germline CDR1 LNHDA, CDR2 SQIVND (reference sequence). This CDR3 reads CASSPSMGQGGLETQYF. CDR3 nucleotides: TGTGCCAGTAGTCCGTCGATGGGACAGGGAGGCCTGGAGACCCAGTACTTC.